What follows are 3 T cell receptor beta chains derived from one specimen sequenced in a study of beta chain features in type 1 diabetes. TCRB transcripts that were expressed got sequenced, as all of the isolated RNA had been reverse transcribed. TCRdb keeps only in-frame clones here, not all; method: immunoSEQ multiplex PCR. This table has hundreds of thousands of clones, 15% to 17% appearing once. The sample consisted of naive CD4+ T cells from blood. The receptors here all came from a young man in good health.

The chain is built from TRBV14 and TRBJ2-7; D possibly corresponds to TRBD2 (7 bases). V shed 4 bases and J shed 5 bases, with 21 bases lying between them. Germline V gene lookup returns CDR1 SGHDN and CDR2 FVKESK. The CDR3 sequence is 16 residues long. The CDR3, as DNA: TGTGCCAGCAGCCTCCTGGGAGGGGGGTCCCGCCACGAGCAGTACTTC. Its translation is CASSLLGGGSRHEQYF.

The chain joins TRBV5-1 to TRBJ1-1, with 7 nucleotides matching TRBD1. This CDR3 contains 14 residues. Trimming took 3 bases from V and 4 from J; bases not matched to a gene: 6. CDR1 and CDR2 from the germline V gene are SGHRS and YFSETQ. The CDR3 nucleotides read TGCGCCAGCAGCTCTGACAGGGTAACCACTGAAGCTTTCTTT. Amino acid sequence: CASSSDRVTTEAFF.

V usage is TRBV7-3 and J usage is TRBJ2-7; no firm D call. Between the trimmed V and J ends, which lost 5 bases and 11 bases, there was a span of 22 bases. Germline V gene data show CDR1 as SGHTA and CDR2 as FQGTGA. The CDR3 length is 14 residues. The CDR3 loop is CASSLKYGSTPEYF. CDR3 DNA sequence: TGTGCCAGCAGCCTTAAATACGGCAGCACCCCGGAGTACTTC.